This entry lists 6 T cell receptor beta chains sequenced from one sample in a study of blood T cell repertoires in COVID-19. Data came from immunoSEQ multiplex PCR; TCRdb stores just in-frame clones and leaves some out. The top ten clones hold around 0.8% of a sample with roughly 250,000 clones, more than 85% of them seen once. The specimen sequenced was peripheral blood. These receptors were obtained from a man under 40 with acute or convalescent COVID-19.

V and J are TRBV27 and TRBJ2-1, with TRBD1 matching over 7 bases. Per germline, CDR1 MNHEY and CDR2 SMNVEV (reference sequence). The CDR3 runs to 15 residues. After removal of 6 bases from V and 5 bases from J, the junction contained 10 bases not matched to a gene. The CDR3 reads CASRKPGQTNNEQFF. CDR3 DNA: TGTGCCAGCAGAAAACCGGGACAGACAAACAATGAGCAGTTCTTC.

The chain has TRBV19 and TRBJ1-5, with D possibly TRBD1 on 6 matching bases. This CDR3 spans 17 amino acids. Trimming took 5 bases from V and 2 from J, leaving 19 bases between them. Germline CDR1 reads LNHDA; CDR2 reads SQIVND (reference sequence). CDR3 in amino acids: CASSSMRGRNRNQPQHF. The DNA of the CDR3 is TGTGCCAGTAGTTCTATGAGGGGGAGAAACCGCAATCAGCCCCAGCATTTT. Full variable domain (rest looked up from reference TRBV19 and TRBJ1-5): DGGITQSPKYLFRKEGQNVTLSCEQNLNHDAMYWYRQDPGQGLRLIYYSQIVNDFQKGDIAEGYSVSREKKESFPLTVTSAQKNPTAFYLCASSSMRGRNRNQPQHFGDGTRLSIL.

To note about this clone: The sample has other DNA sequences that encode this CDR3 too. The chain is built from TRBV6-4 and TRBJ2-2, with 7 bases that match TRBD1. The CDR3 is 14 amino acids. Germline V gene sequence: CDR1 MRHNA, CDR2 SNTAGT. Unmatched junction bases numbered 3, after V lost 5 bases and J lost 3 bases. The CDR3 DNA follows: TGTGCCAGCAGTACAGGGGACGACACCGGGGAGCTGTTTTTT. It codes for CASSTGDDTGELFF.

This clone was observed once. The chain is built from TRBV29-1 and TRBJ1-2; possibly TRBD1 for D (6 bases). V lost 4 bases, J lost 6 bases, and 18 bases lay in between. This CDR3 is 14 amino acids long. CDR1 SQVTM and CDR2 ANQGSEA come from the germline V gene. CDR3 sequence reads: CSVGSDRRVHGYTF. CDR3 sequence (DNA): TGCAGCGTTGGGTCGGACAGACGAGTCCATGGCTACACCTTC.

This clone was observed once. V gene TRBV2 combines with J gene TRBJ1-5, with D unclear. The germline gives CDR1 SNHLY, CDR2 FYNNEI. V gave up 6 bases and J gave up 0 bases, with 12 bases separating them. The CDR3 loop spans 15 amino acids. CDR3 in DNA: TGTGCCAGCAGGGAGGAGAGAGATAGCAATCAGCCCCAGCATTTT. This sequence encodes CASREERDSNQPQHF.

The CDR3 DNA is TGTGCCAGCAGCCAAGCTAACAGCCCGGGAAAGCAGCCCCAGCATTTT. As protein: CASSQANSPGKQPQHF. This rearrangement joins TRBV4-2 to TRBJ1-5; D gene ambiguous. This CDR3 contains 16 residues. The V end was cut by 1 base, the J end by 7 bases, with 17 bases between. Per germline, CDR1 LGHNA and CDR2 YNFKEQ.